This T cell receptor beta chain originates from a study of blood T cells in healthy people across ages. Combining a sample-barcoded 5' primer with a J-beta primer mix, a second PCR ran for about 7 to 12 cycles. Paired-end reads containing CDR3 totaled no fewer than 2.5 million for each sample. Each CDR3 protein is one row after TCRdb ran MiXCR on the 5' RACE reads. The sample records roughly 680,000 distinct CDR3 sequences, under 65% being singletons. Germline V gene sequence: CDR1 SEHNR, CDR2 FQNEAQ (reference sequence). V shed 6 bases and J shed 6 bases, with 10 bases lying between them. CDR3 length: 12 amino acids. General study findings and limits: Underestimates were what the diversity estimates from one million T cells were considered to be.

This clonotype came up a few times. What it recognizes is unknown. The source is a woman at least 80 years old in good health. V and J are TRBV7-9 and TRBJ2-3; no firm D call. The sample was blood. Here the CDR3 DNA reads TGTGCCAGCAGACTCTTTACGGATACGCAGTATTTT. Translating it yields CASRLFTDTQYF.